The 25 T cell receptor beta chains listed next were all sequenced from one sample in a study of blood T cell repertoires in COVID-19. Clones were sequenced by immunoSEQ multiplex PCR, and TCRdb holds only the in-frame ones, with some missing. The sample contains roughly 150,000 clones, approximately 90% of which appear only once. Sequencing was carried out using peripheral blood. The receptors were sampled from a man in his sixties with active or convalescent COVID-19.

This chain joins TRBV30 and TRBJ2-7, with D possibly being TRBD1 (6 bases). Trimming took 4 bases from V and 6 from J, leaving 13 bases between them. The length of the CDR3 is 12 residues. CDR1 and CDR2 (germline): GTSNPN, SVGIG (reference sequence). Here the CDR3 reads CAWNNRAGEQYF. The DNA of the CDR3 is TGTGCCTGGAACAACAGGGCCGGCGAGCAGTACTTC.

This clone was seen once. The chain uses TRBV12-3 or TRBV12-4 and TRBJ2-3; possible D gene TRBD1, 6 bases. V dropped 7 bases and J dropped 2 bases, with 10 bases sitting between them. The CDR3 has 13 residues. The CDR3 reads CASTWDNTDTQYF. The CDR3 coding sequence is TGTGCCAGCACCTGGGACAACACAGATACGCAGTATTTT.

The gene calls are TRBV15 and TRBJ1-4; 7 nucleotides agree with TRBD1. This CDR3 contains 18 residues. CDR1 is LNHNV and CDR2 is YYDKDF in the germline V gene (reference sequence). After removal of 3 bases from V and 8 bases from J, the junction contained 18 bases not matched to a gene. The chain's CDR3 is CATSRLTGVGILREKLFF. In DNA, the CDR3 is TGTGCCACCAGCAGGCTTACAGGGGTGGGGATATTACGAGAAAAACTGTTTTTT.

The rearrangement links TRBV13 to TRBJ1-1; D is unresolved. The germline V gene encodes CDR1 PRHDT and CDR2 FYEKMQ (reference sequence). The CDR3 contains 14 residues. V was shortened by 3 bases and J by 6 bases, with 14 bases between the two germline ends. The CDR3 loop is CASSFWSGSPEAFF. Here the CDR3 DNA reads TGTGCCAGCAGCTTTTGGTCAGGAAGTCCTGAAGCTTTCTTT.

The chain has TRBV5-1 and TRBJ1-5, with TRBD1 matching over 7 bases. The CDR3 is made up of 15 amino acids. With V trimmed by 0 bases and J by 5 bases, 5 bases remained unmatched. The germline gives CDR1 SGHRS, CDR2 YFSETQ. The CDR3, as DNA: TGCGCCAGCAGCTTGGAGGGGGCGGCGGATCAGCCCCAGCATTTT. Translation gives CASSLEGAADQPQHF.

The V gene is TRBV3-1 (or the pseudogene TRBV3-2), the J gene TRBJ2-7; a possible D gene is TRBD2 (5 bases). The CDR3 spans 13 residues. Germline assignment: CDR1 LGHDT and CDR2 YNNKEL (reference sequence). V was clipped by 4 bases and J by 3 bases, with 10 bases between them. The CDR3 reads CASSPREGYEQYF. In nucleotides, the CDR3 is TGTGCCAGCAGCCCCCGAGAGGGCTACGAGCAGTACTTC.

This chain links TRBV19 with TRBJ1-1, with unresolved D. The CDR3 has 14 amino acids. Germline loops: CDR1 LNHDA, CDR2 SQIVND (reference sequence). V was cut by 3 bases and J by 1 base, with 9 bases left in between. Written as DNA, the CDR3 is TGTGCCAGTAGTATTGGTGAGGGGAACACTGAAGCTTTCTTT. Residues: CASSIGEGNTEAFF.

V gene TRBV7-6 combines with J gene TRBJ1-3; D is unclear. CDR3 length: 15 residues. CDR1 SGHVS and CDR2 FNYEAQ come from the germline V gene. Trimming removed 0 bases at V and 3 bases at J, with 9 bases between. The CDR3 here is CASSLAAGSGNTIYF. The CDR3 coding sequence is TGTGCCAGCAGCTTAGCGGCCGGGAGTGGAAACACCATATATTTT.

The chain combines TRBV4-2 with TRBJ2-7, with 16 bases identical to TRBD2. CDR1 is LGHNA, CDR2 YNFKEQ, per germline. The CDR3 loop spans 20 amino acids. J lost 0 bases, V lost 3 bases, and 11 bases had no gene match. CDR3 region: CASSHDVPGLAGGTSYEQYF. The CDR3 DNA sequence: TGTGCCAGCAGCCATGATGTTCCGGGACTAGCGGGGGGGACCTCCTACGAGCAGTACTTC.

V usage is TRBV9 and J usage is TRBJ1-2, with D maybe TRBD1 (5 bases). This CDR3 region has 15 residues. Trimming took 0 bases from V and 7 from J, leaving 16 bases between them. Germline V gives CDR1 SGDLS, CDR2 YYNGEE. The CDR3 DNA reads as TGTGCCAGCAGCGTAGGGATTGACAGTCCGTCTGGCTACACCTTC. Protein sequence: CASSVGIDSPSGYTF. The entire variable domain, with the rest obtained from reference TRBV9 and TRBJ1-2, is as follows: DSGVTQTPKHLITATGQRVTLRCSPRSGDLSVYWYQQSLDQGLQFLIQYYNGEERAKGNILERFSAQQFPDLHSELNLSSLELGDSALYFCASSVGIDSPSGYTFGSGTRLTVV.

V gene TRBV6-2 or TRBV6-3 combines with J gene TRBJ2-2; 8 bases align to TRBD1. This CDR3 is built from 16 residues. Germline trimming cut 2 bases from V and 7 bases from J; bases unmatched to any gene: 9. Germline V gene data show CDR1 as MNHEY and CDR2 as SVGEGT. The CDR3 DNA reads TGTGCCAGCAGTTACGTGGCAGGGGGCGCTTTCGGGGAGCTGTTTTTT. It is translated as CASSYVAGGAFGELFF.

The CDR3 is CASSSLRGPTDTQYF. CDR3 DNA sequence: TGTGCCAGCAGCTCACTCAGGGGGCCGACAGATACGCAGTATTTT. J is TRBJ2-3 and V is TRBV7-2; 8 bases line up with TRBD1. CDR1 is SGHTA, CDR2 FQGNSA, per germline. V shed 4 bases and J 3 bases; nucleotides not matched to a gene: 6. This CDR3 has 15 residues.

The chain links TRBV5-8 to TRBJ2-3, with a weak D call TRBD1 (5 bases). Germline values: CDR1 SGHTS, CDR2 YDEGEE. Trimming left V 3 bases short and J 1 base short, with 12 bases between. This CDR3 contains 15 residues. In DNA form, the CDR3 reads TGTGCCAGCAGCTCGACGGACACCCGCACAGATACGCAGTATTTT. Its translation is CASSSTDTRTDTQYF.

The V call is TRBV5-1, the J call TRBJ1-2; weak D call: TRBD1 (5 bases). This CDR3 is built from 15 residues. The V gene lost 4 bases and the J gene lost 5 bases, with 18 bases spanning the gap. Germline lookup yields CDR1 SGHRS and CDR2 YFSETQ. The CDR3 sequence: CASSPDPQVAYGYTF. The CDR3 DNA reads TGCGCCAGCAGCCCGGACCCACAGGTGGCGTATGGCTACACCTTC.

The sample holds one count of this clone. The chain recombines TRBV7-2 with TRBJ2-5; possibly TRBD1 for D (6 bases). V shed 5 bases and J shed 11 bases, with 12 bases lying between them. Looked up from germline, CDR1 is SGHTA and CDR2 is FQGNSA. The CDR3 loop spans 11 amino acids. The CDR3 DNA reads TGTGCCAGCAGCCCAAGCCAGGGGCAGTACTTC. This gives the protein CASSPSQGQYF.

V gene TRBV7-2 combines with J gene TRBJ2-5, with D possibly being TRBD1 (6 bases). Between the trimmed V and J ends, which lost 3 bases and 1 base, there was a span of 12 bases. Germline V gene data show CDR1 as SGHTA and CDR2 as FQGNSA. The CDR3 loop spans 15 amino acids. CDR3 nucleotides: TGTGCCAGCAGCTTCCAGGGGCAGTCCCAAGAGACCCAGTACTTC. Protein sequence: CASSFQGQSQETQYF.

V and J are TRBV11-2 and TRBJ2-5; D is undetermined. Germline V gene sequence: CDR1 SGHAT, CDR2 FQNNGV. V lost 6 bases and J 2 bases, leaving 13 bases between the germline ends. This CDR3 contains 14 residues. CDR3 protein: CASSNLGLQETQYF. CDR3 bases: TGTGCCAGCAGTAATCTAGGTCTACAAGAGACCCAGTACTTC.

The V gene is TRBV7-2, the J gene TRBJ2-2; the D gene is possibly TRBD1 (7 bases). The CDR3 is 15 residues long. Per the germline V gene, CDR1 is SGHTA and CDR2 is FQGNSA. Trimming pared 5 bases from V and 8 bases from J, leaving 18 bases between. The CDR3 coding sequence is TGTGCCAGCAGCCCTCGACAGGGAGGAGGAGGGGAGCTGTTTTTT. As protein: CASSPRQGGGGELFF. Supplemented by reference TRBV7-2 and TRBJ2-2, the full variable domain reads GAGVSQSPSNKVTEKGKDVELRCDPISGHTALYWYRQSLGQGLEFLIYFQGNSAPDKSGLPSDRFSAERTGGSVSTLTIQRTQQEDSAVYLCASSPRQGGGGELFFGEGSRLTVL.

V usage is TRBV5-5 and J usage is TRBJ1-6; D possibly corresponds to TRBD1 (5 bases). Looked up from germline, CDR1 is SGHKS and CDR2 is YYEKEE (reference sequence). With 2 bases removed from V and 7 bases from J, the gap between germline ends came to 13 bases. The CDR3 covers 15 residues. CDR3 region: CASSFSSGSNSPLHF. The CDR3 region has the DNA TGTGCCAGCAGCTTCAGTTCAGGGTCCAATTCACCCCTCCACTTT.

The genes are TRBV15 and TRBJ2-3; TRBD2 is a possible D gene (7 bases). The germline V gene encodes CDR1 LNHNV and CDR2 YYDKDF (reference sequence). The V end lost 1 base, the J end lost 10 bases, and 15 bases lay between the germline ends. This CDR3 is built from 14 residues. The CDR3 loop reads CATSRGRGEGSQYF. The DNA for the CDR3 is TGTGCCACCAGCAGAGGAAGGGGGGAGGGTTCGCAGTATTTT.

This clone appeared once. The CDR3 DNA is TGTGCCACCAGTGACAGGGAGGCCAATCAGCCCCAGCATTTT. Protein: CATSDREANQPQHF. J is TRBJ1-5 and V is TRBV24-1, with TRBD1 as a possible D gene (5 bases). V was clipped by 4 bases and J by 3 bases, with 9 bases between them. The germline gives CDR1 KGHDR, CDR2 SFDVKD. This CDR3 has 14 residues.

This chain links TRBV6-1 with TRBJ2-2, with D tentatively TRBD1 (6 bases). Germline V gene sequence: CDR1 MNHNS, CDR2 SASEGT. CDR3 length: 16 amino acids. The V and J ends lost 2 bases and 8 bases respectively, with 18 bases between them. The CDR3: CASSEFGSGAGGELFF. DNA for the CDR3: TGTGCCAGCAGTGAATTTGGGTCAGGGGCAGGGGGGGAGCTGTTTTTT.

The chain uses TRBV5-6 and TRBJ1-3; maybe TRBD1 (5 bases). Germline V gives CDR1 SGHDT, CDR2 YYEEEE. Trimming stripped 3 bases from V and 1 base from J, with 11 bases between. CDR3 size: 15 residues. In nucleotides, the CDR3 is TGTGCCAGCAGCTGGCCGGGGGATTCTGGAAACACCATATATTTT. Protein product: CASSWPGDSGNTIYF.

The chain is built from TRBV6-5 and TRBJ1-3, with 7 nucleotides matching TRBD1. V dropped 6 bases and J dropped 0; count of bases not matched to a gene: 5. The CDR3 sequence is 15 residues long. Germline CDR1 and CDR2: MNHEY and SVGAGI. This chain's CDR3 is CASSPDRSSGNTIYF. CDR3 DNA sequence: TGTGCCAGCAGCCCGGACAGGAGCTCTGGAAACACCATATATTTT.

The chain is built from TRBV9 and TRBJ2-3, with TRBD1 matching over 7 bases. CDR3 size: 18 residues. CDR1 and CDR2 (germline): SGDLS, YYNGEE. V gave up 4 bases and J gave up 0 bases; unmatched junction bases: 14. CDR3: CASSPWKGATRSTDTQYF. In DNA form, the CDR3 reads TGTGCCAGCAGCCCCTGGAAGGGGGCCACCAGAAGCACAGATACGCAGTATTTT.